The clone carrying this T cell receptor beta chain has a count of ten or more. Its antigen is still unknown. The data originate from a study of CD8 T cells in ankylosing spondylitis. General study findings and limits: Significant enrichment of disease-linked clones was reportedly seen in matched ankylosing spondylitis synovial fluid. In synovial fluid and blood from reactive arthritis, some motif variants were previously reported.

CDR1 is DFQATT and CDR2 is SNEGSKA in the germline V gene (reference sequence). Trimming left V 4 bases short and J 7 bases short, with 17 bases between. This CDR3 has 14 residues. Using quantitative 5'-RACE with molecular barcodes, the authors made TCR beta libraries. TCRdb recomputed calls from the 5' RACE reads with MiXCR, one row per CDR3 protein. Among 300,000 to 350,000 distinct CDR3 sequences listed, 11% were seen once. This chain uses TRBV20-1 with TRBJ2-4, with D possibly called TRBD1 or TRBD2 (5 bases each). Material for sequencing was blood, either unsorted or a sorted T cell fraction (not recorded which). The receptor's source is a female donor with ankylosing spondylitis or in good health (not recorded which). The CDR3 DNA is TGCAGTGCTACCGCGAGGGGCGAGGGGAACATTCAGTACTTC. It yields the protein CSATARGEGNIQYF.